This T cell receptor beta chain was identified in a study of T cells in localized non-small cell lung cancer (dated by TCRdb to 2018 to 2021). Looking at the study overall: Comparing tumors with uninvolved tumor-adjacent lungs, the study looked at the T cell repertoires of hundreds of patients with early-stage NSCLC. The cohort comprised approximately 240 treatment-naïve NSCLC patients with resected, localized lung tumors. A mean age of about 66 years was recorded for the NSCLC patients, of whom 129 were male and some 99 were female. Summary of the overall study and its limitations: Longer overall survival was associated with higher blood T cell density, whereas shorter survival was associated with higher adjacent-lung clonality. The highest T cell clonality was observed in uninvolved tumor-adjacent lung, where clonality exceeded that of tumor, suggesting that antigenic responses were more focused in uninvolved tumor-adjacent lung. A median of around 57 of the top 100 tumor clones were detected in paired uninvolved adjacent lung, and around 27 of these tumor clones were also found among the top 100 clones of the paired uninvolved adjacent lung. Because the study design was exploratory, TCR variables were selected using unadjusted p-values without false-discovery rate correction. Because multi-region tumor sequencing was not done, intratumor heterogeneity could not be ruled out.

The germline V gene provides CDR1 MGHRA and CDR2 YSYEKL. The CDR3 spans 14 residues, from the cysteine through the phenylalanine. Kept here is only the CDR3 DNA, which spans 42 bases and is read in frame from base 1. A distance of 8 bases separates the germline ends of V and J, which lose 1 base and 2 bases respectively. This clone is deemed medium-sized (0.01 to 0.1%). Its recognized antigen is unknown. Base-call qualities are not available, and no considerably larger clone is one nucleotide away. Uninvolved adjacent lung was obtained at least 2 cm from the tumor margin, and the absence of atypia was confirmed by two independent pathologists. At diagnosis, tumor, uninvolved tumor-adjacent lung and peripheral blood were collected and then preserved as a mix of FFPE and fresh-frozen material. The immunoSEQ Assay was used to sequence TCR beta CDR3 regions from DNA. The authors processed their data as follows. To compute T cell density, TCR beta template counts were normalized to usable DNA, which was estimated by amplifying housekeeping genes. The preseqR package was used to estimate richness by extrapolating to 400,000 templates for PBMC samples and to 120,000 templates for tissue samples. Clonality was calculated as one minus Pielou's evenness. Differential abundance testing on productive amino-acid clonotypes, with a minimum total count of 5 and an alpha of 0.1, was used to identify tissue-enriched TCRs. The Jaccard Index and the Morisita Overlap Index were used to quantify repertoire overlap between compartments. GLIPH grouped TCR beta CDR3s together with public tetramer-defined viral CDR3s, and a viral motif had to include at least three viral sequences and also show V-gene enrichment. As stored in TCRdb, this immuneACCESS dataset retains in-frame rearrangements with V and J assigned. A fraction of the clones does not appear; measured against another copy, unresolved V genes explain less than half of the discrepancy, and the remainder lacks a known reason. From that table come the V and J calls and clone size; the DNA was used to work out D and trimming. This sample holds fewer than 2,000 clones; around 24% were observed only once. The ten most abundant clones make up about 30% of the sample.

This sample comprised normal lung tissue next to the tumor, obtained before any cancer treatment. This TCR came from a male donor aged 60 or over with stage II squamous cell lung carcinoma. The chain is made from TRBV4-1 and TRBJ1-1, with no D gene named confidently. Here is the DNA: TGCGCCAGCAGCCAAGCCAGGTTAAACACTGAAGCTTTCTTT. Its protein reads: CASSQARLNTEAFF.